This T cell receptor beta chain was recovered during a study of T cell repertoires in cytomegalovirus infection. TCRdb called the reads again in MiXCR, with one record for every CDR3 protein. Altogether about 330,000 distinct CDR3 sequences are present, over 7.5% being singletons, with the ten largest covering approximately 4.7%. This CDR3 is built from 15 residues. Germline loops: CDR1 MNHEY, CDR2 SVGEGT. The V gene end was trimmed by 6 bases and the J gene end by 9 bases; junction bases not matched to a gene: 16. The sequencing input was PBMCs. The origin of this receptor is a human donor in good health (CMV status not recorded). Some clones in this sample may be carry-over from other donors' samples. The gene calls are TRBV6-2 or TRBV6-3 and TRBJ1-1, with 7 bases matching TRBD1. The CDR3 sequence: CASSSHRDRPGKAFF. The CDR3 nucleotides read TGTGCCAGCAGCTCCCACCGGGACAGACCTGGGAAAGCTTTCTTT.